A selection of T cell receptor beta chains follows, all from one sample in a study of blood T cell repertoires in COVID-19. Clones were read by immunoSEQ multiplex PCR, and TCRdb kept only the in-frame ones, dropping some. This sample has roughly 280,000 clones; around nine tenths occur once, and the top ten carry around 11%. Material for sequencing was peripheral blood. All receptors derive from a woman aged 25 to 45 with COVID-19, enrolled during active disease. Both conserved end residues are part of each CDR3. Fields, in order: V gene, CDR3 length, clone size, CDR3 protein. The listing skips clone size in some rows; elsewhere it reads once, few, many or a size class.

>TRBV11-2|13|-
CASSLDLNSPLHF
>TRBV9|18|-
CASSVALRSRSGNQPQHF
>TRBV9|18|-
CASSPHGTGGRGNEKLFF
>TRBV3-1/TRBV3-2|14|-
CASSQQGATGELFF
>TRBV5-1|14|-
CASSSRARGVAQYF
>TRBV30|15|-
CAWSLKGLVYNEQFF
>TRBV28|13|-
CASGTARLYEQYF
>TRBV3-1/TRBV3-2|15|-
CASSPGQGPANVLTF
>TRBV5-1|14|-
CASRQGLANYGYTF
>TRBV5-1|14|many
CASSSPTGLYGYTF
>TRBV7-2|15|-
CASSFHGTGGYEQYF
>TRBV19|13|-
CASSGWGGQPQHF
>TRBV6-5|11|once
CASTEGAGYTF
>TRBV7-2|13|few
CASSSSRNQPQHF
>TRBV28|15|-
CASNTAGRGIYGYTF
>TRBV5-6|13|-
CASDQGGTDTQYF
>TRBV13|13|-
CASETSAYNEQFF
>TRBV2|16|-
CASSEFGGGPDETQYF
>TRBV4-3|17|-
CASSHPRGTGVGNTIYF
>TRBV9|16|-
CASSVQGLAAYNEQFF
>TRBV30|14|-
CAWKQGASGNTIYF
>TRBV23-1|15|-
CASSHQAGGNTEAFF
>TRBV6-5|16|-
CASSWGRGSGANVLTF
>TRBV4-1|18|-
CASSPGLAGGLVKNIQYF
>TRBV28|15|-
CASSSPGRAKNIQYF
>TRBV5-1|13|-
CASKTGKNTEAFF
>TRBV19|17|-
CASSIGPGQARQYGYTF
>TRBV7-6|15|-
CASSSGLAGQETQYF
>TRBV27|14|-
CASSLSLLASEQYF
>TRBV27|13|-
CASSRGFATEAFF
>TRBV6-6|13|once
CASSYSQGNTIYF
>TRBV7-2|14|few
CASSPRRGASGYTF
>TRBV6-5|13|-
CASQDSENTEAFF
>TRBV6-4|14|-
CASSAMATSGEAFF
>TRBV27|15|-
CASSFRGGIHHGYTF
>TRBV28|14|once
CASSHTTGVHEQYF
>TRBV6-5|14|-
CASTPWQGAGELFF
>TRBV7-6|16|-
CASSLEASGGTYEQYF
>TRBV24-1|14|-
CATSDFPMTDTQYF
>TRBV5-1|12|-
CASSSPGDGYTF
>TRBV24-1|15|once
CATSLAGESYNEQFF
>TRBV9|17|once
CASSPGTSGTQDYEQYF
>TRBV2|14|-
CASSGGLEQFEQYF
>TRBV30|14|-
CAWSLAGVSYEQYF
>TRBV20-1|11|-
CSASRVTEAFF
>TRBV13|12|-
CASTGLEGEQYF
>TRBV30|13|-
CACQGRGADTQYF
>TRBV19|15|-
CASISGAAGMNEQFF
>TRBV5-4|14|-
CASSSGLYTGELFF
>TRBV27|14|-
CASKRLADDNEQFF
>TRBV4-2|16|few
CASSAERLALLHEQYF
>TRBV3-1/TRBV3-2|14|-
CASSSGMSSYEQYF
>TRBV5-1|11|-
CASRGQYTQYF
>TRBV19|15|-
CASSIGTGVNQPQHF